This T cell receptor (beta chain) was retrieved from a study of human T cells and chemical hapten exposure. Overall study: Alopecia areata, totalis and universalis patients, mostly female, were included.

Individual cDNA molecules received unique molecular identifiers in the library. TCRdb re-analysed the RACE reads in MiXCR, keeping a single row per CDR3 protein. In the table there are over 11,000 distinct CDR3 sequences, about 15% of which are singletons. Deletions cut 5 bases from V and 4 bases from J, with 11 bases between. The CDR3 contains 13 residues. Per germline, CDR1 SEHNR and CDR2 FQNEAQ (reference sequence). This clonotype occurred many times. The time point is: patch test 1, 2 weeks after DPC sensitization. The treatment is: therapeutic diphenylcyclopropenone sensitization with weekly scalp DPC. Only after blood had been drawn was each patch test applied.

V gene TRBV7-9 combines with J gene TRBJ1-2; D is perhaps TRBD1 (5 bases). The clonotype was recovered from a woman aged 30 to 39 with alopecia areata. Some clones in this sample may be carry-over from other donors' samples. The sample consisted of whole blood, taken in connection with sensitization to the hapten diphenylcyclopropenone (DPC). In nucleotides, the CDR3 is TGTGCCAGCAGCACCGGGACCCTCTATGGCTACACCTTC. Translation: CASSTGTLYGYTF.